Listed here are 15 T cell receptor beta chains from one sample, sequenced in a study of T-cell memory formation after mild COVID-19. TCRdb reanalysed the 5' RACE reads using MiXCR and keeps one entry per CDR3 protein. The data contain hundreds of thousands of distinct CDR3 sequences, 12% to 15% of them singletons. Sample: PBMCs or a T cell subset sorted from them (not recorded which). These receptors all stem from a man younger than 35 who had mild COVID-19 (a few samples of this study predate the infection). Cell type and time point are not known.

The chain carries TRBV3-1 and TRBJ1-6; no reliable D call. CDR3 length equals 13 residues. Germline CDR1 reads LGHDT; CDR2 reads YNNKEL (reference sequence). Deletions cut 5 bases from V and 6 bases from J, with 8 bases between. CDR3 residues: CASSYPSNSPLHF. The CDR3 DNA reads as TGTGCCAGCAGCTACCCGTCTAATTCACCCCTCCACTTT. The full variable domain, completed using reference TRBV3-1 and TRBJ1-6, is DTAVSQTPKYLVTQMGNDKSIKCEQNLGHDTMYWYKQDSKKFLKIMFSYNNKELIINETVPNRFSPKSPDKAHLNLHINSLELGDSAVYFCASSYPSNSPLHFGNGTRLTVT.

In this sample, this clonotype turned up many times. The V and J genes are TRBV19 and TRBJ2-5, with TRBD1 matching over 9 bases. Germline CDR1 and CDR2: LNHDA and SQIVND (reference sequence). With V trimmed by 2 bases and J by 4 bases, 2 bases remained unmatched. The CDR3 is 14 residues long. The CDR3 DNA reads TGTGCCAGTAGTATAACAGGGGGCGGAGAGACCCAGTACTTC. Translated, it gives CASSITGGGETQYF.

V and J are TRBV20-1 and TRBJ1-2; a possible D gene is TRBD1 (5 bases). The CDR3 loop spans 13 amino acids. Germline CDR1 DFQATT, CDR2 SNEGSKA (reference sequence). The germline V and J ends were trimmed by 1 base and 5 bases, with 11 bases remaining between them. In nucleotides, the CDR3 is TGCAGTGCTAGAGCGAGGGGACTGTATGGCTACACCTTC. Translated, it gives CSARARGLYGYTF.

V and J are TRBV27 and TRBJ2-2; 8 bases map to TRBD2. CDR1 is MNHEY and CDR2 is SMNVEV in the germline V gene (reference sequence). The CDR3 totals 16 residues. Germline trimming cut 5 bases from V and 1 base from J; bases unmatched to any gene: 6. The CDR3 loop is CASSPILAGNTGELFF. The CDR3 coding sequence is TGTGCCAGCAGTCCCATCCTAGCGGGGAACACCGGGGAGCTGTTTTTT.

The chain combines TRBV27 with TRBJ1-6; 9 nucleotides line up with TRBD1. Losses at the gene ends were 7 bases for V and 7 bases for J; bases not matched to a gene: 5. Germline-derived CDR1 and CDR2 are MNHEY and SMNVEV (reference sequence). The CDR3 contains 14 residues. The CDR3 loop reads CASMDRGLNSPLHF. The DNA of the CDR3 is TGTGCCAGCATGGACAGGGGACTCAATTCACCCCTCCACTTT.

The V call is TRBV5-5, the J call TRBJ2-7; D is perhaps TRBD1 or TRBD2 (6 bases each). There are 13 residues in the CDR3. V was pared by 3 bases and J by 3 bases, with 10 bases between. The germline CDR1 and CDR2 sequences are SGHKS and YYEKEE (reference sequence). The CDR3 loop is CASSSGGVYEQYF. CDR3 in DNA: TGTGCCAGCAGCTCCGGGGGCGTCTACGAGCAGTACTTC. The whole variable domain, filled in from reference TRBV5-5 and TRBJ2-7, reads DAGVTQSPTHLIKTRGQQVTLRCSPISGHKSVSWYQQVLGQGPQFIFQYYEKEERGRGNFPDRFSARQFPNYSSELNVNALLLGDSALYLCASSSGGVYEQYFGPGTRLTVT.

In this sample, this clonotype turned up a few times. V gene TRBV6-2 or TRBV6-3 combines with J gene TRBJ2-5; 9 nucleotides agree with TRBD2. Germline V lookup: CDR1 MNHEY, CDR2 SVGEGT. The CDR3 totals 17 residues. Trimming took 5 bases from V and 4 from J; bases not matched to a gene: 14. CDR3 bases: TGTGCCAGCAGTCCCCCTTTAAGTGGAGCGGGGGGAGAGACCCAGTACTTC. This encodes CASSPPLSGAGGETQYF.

At least ten counts were recorded for this clonotype. V usage is TRBV2 and J usage is TRBJ2-3; 7 nucleotides line up with TRBD1. There are 17 residues in the CDR3. Germline V CDR1 and CDR2: SNHLY, FYNNEI. With V trimmed by 5 bases and J by 6 bases, 17 bases remained unmatched. The CDR3 here is CASSTPLRTGAGDTQYF. DNA of the CDR3: TGTGCCAGCAGTACTCCCCTCCGAACAGGGGCAGGCGATACGCAGTATTTT.

This clonotype was seen only a few times. This chain uses TRBV5-1 with TRBJ2-7; D remains unclear. The CDR3 is 12 residues long. Trimming cost V 6 bases and J 2 bases, with 9 bases left between them. The germline CDR1 and CDR2 sequences are SGHRS and YFSETQ. The CDR3 region has the DNA TGCGCCAGCAACCATTCACCCTACGAGCAGTACTTC. Its translation: CASNHSPYEQYF.

This clonotype was seen a few times. The rearrangement links TRBV5-1 to TRBJ2-1; tentatively, D is TRBD2 (5 bases). CDR3 length: 14 amino acids. V lost 4 bases and J 5 bases, leaving 13 bases between the germline ends. Per germline, CDR1 SGHRS and CDR2 YFSETQ. CDR3 sequence reads: CASSLPSPHNEQFF. The CDR3 region has the DNA TGCGCCAGCAGCCTACCTAGCCCCCACAATGAGCAGTTCTTC.

This clonotype has a handful of counts. The chain is built from TRBV4-2 and TRBJ2-7; D perhaps matches TRBD1 (6 bases). This CDR3 comprises 16 residues. In germline, CDR1 is LGHNA, CDR2 YNFKEQ. The germline V and J ends were trimmed by 6 bases and 6 bases, with 24 bases remaining between them. In nucleotides, the CDR3 is TGTGCCAGCAGTCCCGGGACAAGAAATCCTAGAACCGAGCAGTACTTC. It yields the protein CASSPGTRNPRTEQYF.

The genes are TRBV6-1 and TRBJ2-3, with TRBD1 identical over 8 bases. The germline gives CDR1 MNHNS, CDR2 SASEGT. There are 17 residues in the CDR3. After removal of 5 bases from V and 1 base from J, the junction contained 11 bases not matched to a gene. The CDR3 sequence is CASSPAAGTGGTDTQYF. The CDR3 nucleotides read TGTGCCAGCAGTCCAGCAGCCGGGACAGGTGGCACAGATACGCAGTATTTT.

Many counts were recorded for this clonotype. This rearrangement joins TRBV5-1 to TRBJ1-1, with TRBD1 matching over 7 bases. There are 14 residues in the CDR3. CDR1 is SGHRS, CDR2 YFSETQ, per germline. V was clipped by 5 bases and J by 10 bases; unmatched bases: 14. The CDR3 sequence: CASRDERQGPSAFF. The CDR3 nucleotides read TGCGCCAGCAGGGACGAACGACAGGGACCCTCAGCTTTCTTT.

This clonotype was detected many times. This chain connects TRBV6-6 to TRBJ2-3; 9 nucleotides align to TRBD2. The germline CDR1 and CDR2 sequences are MNHNY and SVGAGI (reference sequence). This CDR3 has 16 amino acids. J lost 1 base, V lost 6 bases, and 8 bases had no gene match. CDR3: CASRSGLAGRTDTQYF. The CDR3 DNA is TGTGCCAGCAGATCCGGTCTAGCGGGGCGCACAGATACGCAGTATTTT.

This clonotype was seen a handful of times. The J gene is TRBJ2-1, the V gene TRBV19; D is possibly TRBD1 (6 bases). This CDR3 comprises 17 residues. V shed 0 bases and J shed 9 bases, with 21 bases lying between them. Looked up from germline, CDR1 is LNHDA and CDR2 is SQIVND (reference sequence). CDR3 sequence reads: CASSIDTITGLDAEQFF. CDR3 DNA sequence: TGTGCCAGTAGTATAGATACCATTACAGGGTTGGACGCTGAGCAGTTCTTC.